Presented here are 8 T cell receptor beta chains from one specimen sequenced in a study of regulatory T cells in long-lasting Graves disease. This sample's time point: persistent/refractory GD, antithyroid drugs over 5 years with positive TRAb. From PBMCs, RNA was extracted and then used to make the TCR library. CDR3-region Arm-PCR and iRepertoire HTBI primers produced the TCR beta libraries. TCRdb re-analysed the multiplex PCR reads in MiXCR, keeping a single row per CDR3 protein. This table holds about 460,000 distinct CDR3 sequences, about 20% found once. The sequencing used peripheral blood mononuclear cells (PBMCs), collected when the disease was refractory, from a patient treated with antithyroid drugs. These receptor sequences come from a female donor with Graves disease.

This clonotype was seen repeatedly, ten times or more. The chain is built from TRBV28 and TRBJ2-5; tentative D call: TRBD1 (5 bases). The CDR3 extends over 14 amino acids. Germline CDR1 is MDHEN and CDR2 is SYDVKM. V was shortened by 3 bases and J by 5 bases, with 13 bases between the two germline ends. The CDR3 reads CASSFRSGLETQYF. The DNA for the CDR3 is TGTGCCAGCAGTTTCAGGTCAGGGCTGGAGACCCAGTACTTC.

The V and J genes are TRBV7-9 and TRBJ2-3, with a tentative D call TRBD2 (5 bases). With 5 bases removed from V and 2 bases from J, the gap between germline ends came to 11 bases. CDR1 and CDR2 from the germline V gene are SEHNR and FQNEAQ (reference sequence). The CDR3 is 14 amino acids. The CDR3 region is CASSPSGTTDTQYF. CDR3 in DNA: TGTGCCAGCAGCCCGAGCGGCACCACAGATACGCAGTATTTT.

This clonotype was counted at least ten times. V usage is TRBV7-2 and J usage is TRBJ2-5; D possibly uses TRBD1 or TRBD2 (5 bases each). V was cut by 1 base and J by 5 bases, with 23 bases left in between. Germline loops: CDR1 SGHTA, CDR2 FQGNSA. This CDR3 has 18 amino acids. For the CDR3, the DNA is TGTGCCAGCAGCTTAGAAAGGGGTGGCAGGGTATGGAGGGAGACCCAGTACTTC. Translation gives CASSLERGGRVWRETQYF.

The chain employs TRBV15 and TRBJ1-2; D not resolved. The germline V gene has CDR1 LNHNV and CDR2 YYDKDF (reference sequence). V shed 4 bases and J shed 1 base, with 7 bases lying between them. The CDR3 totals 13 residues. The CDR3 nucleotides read TGTGCCACCAGCATAAGGAATAACTATGGCTACACCTTC. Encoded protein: CATSIRNNYGYTF.

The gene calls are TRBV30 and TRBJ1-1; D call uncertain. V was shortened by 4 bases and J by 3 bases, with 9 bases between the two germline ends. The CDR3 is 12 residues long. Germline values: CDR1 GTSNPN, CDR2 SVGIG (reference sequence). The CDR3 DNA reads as TGTGCCTGGATCCCTATGTACACTGAAGCTTTCTTT. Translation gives CAWIPMYTEAFF.

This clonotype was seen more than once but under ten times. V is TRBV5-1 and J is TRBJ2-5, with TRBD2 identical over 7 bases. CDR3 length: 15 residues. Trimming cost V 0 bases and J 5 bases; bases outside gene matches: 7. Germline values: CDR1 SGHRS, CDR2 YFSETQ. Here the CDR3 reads CASSLVAREGETQYF. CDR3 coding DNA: TGCGCCAGCAGCTTGGTTGCCAGGGAGGGGGAGACCCAGTACTTC.

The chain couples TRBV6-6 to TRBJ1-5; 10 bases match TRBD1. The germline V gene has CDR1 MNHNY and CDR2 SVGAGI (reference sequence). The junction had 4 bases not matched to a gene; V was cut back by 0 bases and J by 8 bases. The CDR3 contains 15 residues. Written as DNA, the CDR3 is TGTGCCAGCAGTTACTCGAGGGACAGGGGAGAGCCCCAGCATTTT. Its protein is CASSYSRDRGEPQHF.

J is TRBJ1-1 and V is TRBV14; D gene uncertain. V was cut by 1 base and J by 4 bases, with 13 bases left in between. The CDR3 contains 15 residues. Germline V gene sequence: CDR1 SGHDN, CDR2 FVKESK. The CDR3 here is CASSQGVIVGTEAFF. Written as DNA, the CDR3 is TGTGCCAGCAGCCAAGGGGTAATAGTAGGCACTGAAGCTTTCTTT.